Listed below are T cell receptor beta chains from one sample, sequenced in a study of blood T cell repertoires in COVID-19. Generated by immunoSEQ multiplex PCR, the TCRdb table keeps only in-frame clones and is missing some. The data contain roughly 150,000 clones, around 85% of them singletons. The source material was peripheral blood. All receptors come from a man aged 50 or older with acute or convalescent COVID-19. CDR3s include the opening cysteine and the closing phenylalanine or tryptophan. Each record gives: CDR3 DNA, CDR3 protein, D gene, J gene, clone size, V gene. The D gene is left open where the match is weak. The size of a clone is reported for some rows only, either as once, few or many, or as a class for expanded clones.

CDR3nt: TGTGCCAGCAGCCTATTAACCACAGGGGACACTGAAGCTTTCTTT; CDR3aa: CASSLLTTGDTEAFF; d_gene: TRBD1; j_gene: TRBJ1-1; abundance: NA; v_gene: TRBV11-2
CDR3nt: TGTGCCAGCAGCCCAATCTCTCCAGGGGAAGGATATAATTCACCCCTCCACTTT; CDR3aa: CASSPISPGEGYNSPLHF; d_gene: NA; j_gene: TRBJ1-6; abundance: NA; v_gene: TRBV5-4
CDR3nt: TGTGCCAGCAGCGCCTCGGACAGGGAATTTGAAAAACTGTTTTTT; CDR3aa: CASSASDREFEKLFF; d_gene: TRBD1; j_gene: TRBJ1-4; abundance: NA; v_gene: TRBV9
CDR3nt: TGTGCTAGTGGTCAGGGGTCTGCTAACTATGGCTACACCTTC; CDR3aa: CASGQGSANYGYTF; d_gene: NA; j_gene: TRBJ1-2; abundance: NA; v_gene: TRBV12-5
CDR3nt: TGTGCCAGCAGTGGGACACAAAACTACGAGCAGTACTTC; CDR3aa: CASSGTQNYEQYF; d_gene: NA; j_gene: TRBJ2-7; abundance: few; v_gene: TRBV2
CDR3nt: TGTGCCAGCAGTAGGGACTTTAGACATAGCGAGACCCAGTACTTC; CDR3aa: CASSRDFRHSETQYF; d_gene: NA; j_gene: TRBJ2-5; abundance: NA; v_gene: TRBV7-9
CDR3nt: TGTGCCAGTAGTTCCATTGGACAGGTGAGCGAGCAGTACTTC; CDR3aa: CASSSIGQVSEQYF; d_gene: TRBD1; j_gene: TRBJ2-7; abundance: NA; v_gene: TRBV19
CDR3nt: TGTGCCAGCAGGACTGGGACTAGCGGGAGTAATGAGCAGTTCTTC; CDR3aa: CASRTGTSGSNEQFF; d_gene: TRBD2; j_gene: TRBJ2-1; abundance: NA; v_gene: TRBV19
CDR3nt: TGTGCCAGCAGCGTAGATGGCGGGAGCACAGATACGCAGTATTTT; CDR3aa: CASSVDGGSTDTQYF; d_gene: NA; j_gene: TRBJ2-3; abundance: few; v_gene: TRBV9
CDR3nt: TGTGCCATCAGGGACAGGGGATCCTACGAGCAGTACTTC; CDR3aa: CAIRDRGSYEQYF; d_gene: TRBD1; j_gene: TRBJ2-7; abundance: NA; v_gene: TRBV10-3
CDR3nt: TGTGCCAGCAGCTTGTTGAAGCGAACCCCCTACGAGCAGTACTTC; CDR3aa: CASSLLKRTPYEQYF; d_gene: NA; j_gene: TRBJ2-7; abundance: NA; v_gene: TRBV5-8
CDR3nt: TGTGCCAGCAGTCTTACAGGGGGCGATGAAGCTTTCTTT; CDR3aa: CASSLTGGDEAFF; d_gene: TRBD1; j_gene: TRBJ1-1; abundance: NA; v_gene: TRBV28
CDR3nt: TGTGCCAGCAGCTTAGTTAGCGGGGGGACCTACGAGCAGTACTTC; CDR3aa: CASSLVSGGTYEQYF; d_gene: TRBD2; j_gene: TRBJ2-7; abundance: NA; v_gene: TRBV7-8
CDR3nt: TGTGCCAGCAGCCAAGGCGGGACGTTATCCTACGAGCAGTACTTC; CDR3aa: CASSQGGTLSYEQYF; d_gene: NA; j_gene: TRBJ2-7; abundance: NA; v_gene: TRBV3-1/TRBV3-2
CDR3nt: TGCGCCAGCAGCCAAGTTGTTAGCGGACCCTACAATGAGCAGTTCTTC; CDR3aa: CASSQVVSGPYNEQFF; d_gene: NA; j_gene: TRBJ2-1; abundance: NA; v_gene: TRBV4-1
CDR3nt: TGTGCCTGGAGCCCGGACAGGGACAATCAGCCCCAGCATTTT; CDR3aa: CAWSPDRDNQPQHF; d_gene: TRBD1; j_gene: TRBJ1-5; abundance: once; v_gene: TRBV30
CDR3nt: TGTGCCAGCAGCTTTAGTCTCCTATCCAATGAGCAGTTCTTC; CDR3aa: CASSFSLLSNEQFF; d_gene: NA; j_gene: TRBJ2-1; abundance: NA; v_gene: TRBV11-2
CDR3nt: TGTGCCAGCAGACGGACAGTATATAGCAATCAGCCCCAGCATTTT; CDR3aa: CASRRTVYSNQPQHF; d_gene: NA; j_gene: TRBJ1-5; abundance: NA; v_gene: TRBV6-5
CDR3nt: TGTGCCAGCAGCATTAGCGCGACCCAGTACTTC; CDR3aa: CASSISATQYF; d_gene: NA; j_gene: TRBJ2-5; abundance: NA; v_gene: TRBV7-9
CDR3nt: TGTGCCACCTCTCATGGAATCACAGGGGAGAGAAACGTCCTGACTTTC; CDR3aa: CATSHGITGERNVLTF; d_gene: TRBD1; j_gene: TRBJ2-6; abundance: NA; v_gene: TRBV10-3
CDR3nt: TGTGCCAGCAGCTTAGGCCAGGCTGCCGCTAAGGGCTACACCTTC; CDR3aa: CASSLGQAAAKGYTF; d_gene: NA; j_gene: TRBJ1-2; abundance: NA; v_gene: TRBV13
CDR3nt: TGCAGCGTTGAAAGAGGGATGGGCGGGGGCACCGGGGAGCTGTTTTTT; CDR3aa: CSVERGMGGGTGELFF; d_gene: TRBD2; j_gene: TRBJ2-2; abundance: NA; v_gene: TRBV29-1
CDR3nt: TGTGCCAGCAGTTACTCGCGCTCCTACAATGAGCAGTTCTTC; CDR3aa: CASSYSRSYNEQFF; d_gene: NA; j_gene: TRBJ2-1; abundance: NA; v_gene: TRBV6-2/TRBV6-3
CDR3nt: TGCGCCAGCAGCGCTCGGGACAGGGGGACGACGCGTGAAAAACTGTTTTTT; CDR3aa: CASSARDRGTTREKLFF; d_gene: TRBD1; j_gene: TRBJ1-4; abundance: few; v_gene: TRBV4-1
CDR3nt: TGTGCCAGTAGTCCGACAGGGGGCTCAATGGAGACCCAGTACTTC; CDR3aa: CASSPTGGSMETQYF; d_gene: TRBD1; j_gene: TRBJ2-5; abundance: once; v_gene: TRBV19
CDR3nt: TGCGCCAGCAGCCCGGGGACAGGGAAACAAGAGACCCAGTACTTC; CDR3aa: CASSPGTGKQETQYF; d_gene: TRBD1; j_gene: TRBJ2-5; abundance: NA; v_gene: TRBV5-1
CDR3nt: TGTGCCAGCAGCGTAGAACGGGAAAATGAGCAGTTCTTC; CDR3aa: CASSVERENEQFF; d_gene: NA; j_gene: TRBJ2-1; abundance: NA; v_gene: TRBV9
CDR3nt: TGTGCCACCAGCAGAGATCAGGGGACAGGCCAGGTCCACATTCAGTACTTC; CDR3aa: CATSRDQGTGQVHIQYF; d_gene: TRBD1; j_gene: TRBJ2-4; abundance: NA; v_gene: TRBV15
CDR3nt: TGTGCCAGCAGTTCCGCGTTTCTAGGCACAGATACGCAGTATTTT; CDR3aa: CASSSAFLGTDTQYF; d_gene: NA; j_gene: TRBJ2-3; abundance: NA; v_gene: TRBV6-5
CDR3nt: TGTGCCAGCTCACCGCAACGCAGCGGTAAGTTCTACAATGAGCAGTTCTTC; CDR3aa: CASSPQRSGKFYNEQFF; d_gene: NA; j_gene: TRBJ2-1; abundance: NA; v_gene: TRBV18
CDR3nt: TGTGCCAGCAGTAGTCCCGGGACAGGTAGCTACGAGCAGTACTTC; CDR3aa: CASSSPGTGSYEQYF; d_gene: TRBD1; j_gene: TRBJ2-7; abundance: NA; v_gene: TRBV6-5
CDR3nt: TGTGCCAGCAGCCCCAGCGGGTGGAGTACAGATACGCAGTATTTT; CDR3aa: CASSPSGWSTDTQYF; d_gene: NA; j_gene: TRBJ2-3; abundance: NA; v_gene: TRBV7-6
CDR3nt: TGTGCCAGCAGCGTAAATGGCGGGCGAGGAGCCAAAAACATTCAGTACTTC; CDR3aa: CASSVNGGRGAKNIQYF; d_gene: NA; j_gene: TRBJ2-4; abundance: NA; v_gene: TRBV9
CDR3nt: TGTGCCAGCAGTTTAGAGGGGGACTACGAGCAGTACTTC; CDR3aa: CASSLEGDYEQYF; d_gene: NA; j_gene: TRBJ2-7; abundance: few; v_gene: TRBV27
CDR3nt: TGTGCCAGCAACCTCGGGGTGGGGACTAGCGGCACCTACGAGCAGTACTTC; CDR3aa: CASNLGVGTSGTYEQYF; d_gene: TRBD2; j_gene: TRBJ2-7; abundance: once; v_gene: TRBV7-9
CDR3nt: TGTGCCAGCAGCTTAGACGCGGGTAAGCAGTACTTC; CDR3aa: CASSLDAGKQYF; d_gene: NA; j_gene: TRBJ2-7; abundance: NA; v_gene: TRBV11-3
CDR3nt: TGTGCCAGCGAGGGACAGGAAGAGAACACTGAAGCTTTCTTT; CDR3aa: CASEGQEENTEAFF; d_gene: TRBD1; j_gene: TRBJ1-1; abundance: NA; v_gene: TRBV18
CDR3nt: TGCGCCAGCAGCTACGGACTAGCGGGAGGGGTAGAGACCCAGTACTTC; CDR3aa: CASSYGLAGGVETQYF; d_gene: TRBD2; j_gene: TRBJ2-5; abundance: NA; v_gene: TRBV4-1
CDR3nt: TGTGCCACCAGTGAGGCAGATAATTCACCCCTCCACTTT; CDR3aa: CATSEADNSPLHF; d_gene: NA; j_gene: TRBJ1-6; abundance: NA; v_gene: TRBV24-1
CDR3nt: TGTGCCATCAGTGAAGGGCGGGAGTTCGCCTACGAGCAGTACTTC; CDR3aa: CAISEGREFAYEQYF; d_gene: TRBD2; j_gene: TRBJ2-7; abundance: NA; v_gene: TRBV10-3
CDR3nt: TGCGCCAGCAGTGAGTCCGCGGGTCAAGGGATGAACACTGAAGCTTTCTTT; CDR3aa: CASSESAGQGMNTEAFF; d_gene: NA; j_gene: TRBJ1-1; abundance: NA; v_gene: TRBV10-2